Listed here are 19 T cell receptor beta chains from one sample, sequenced in a study of cytomegalovirus exposure and HLA in healthy donors. With 60 Vbeta and 13 Jbeta primers, the PCR was carried out. Produced via immunoSEQ multiplex PCR; TCRdb's table is partial and in-frame only. This table holds 150,000 to 250,000 clones. Sequencing was carried out using PBMCs. These receptors all stem from a boy between 5 and 17 years old in good health and CMV-seronegative.

The chain links TRBV19 to TRBJ2-1, with TRBD1 matching 8 bases. J gave up 12 bases and V 5 bases, and 15 bases lay outside the gene matches. This CDR3 is 15 amino acids long. From germline, CDR1 is LNHDA and CDR2 SQIVND (reference sequence). The CDR3: CASSSGQALGDVQFF. As DNA, the CDR3 is TGTGCCAGTAGTTCGGGACAGGCCTTGGGGGACGTGCAGTTCTTC.

This chain uses TRBV30 with TRBJ1-5; D is perhaps TRBD1 (5 bases). This CDR3 is built from 13 residues. V gave up 2 bases and J gave up 4 bases, with 9 bases separating them. Per germline, CDR1 GTSNPN and CDR2 SVGIG (reference sequence). For the CDR3, the DNA is TGTGCCTGGAGTATACAGGTTAATCAGCCCCAGCATTTT. Translation: CAWSIQVNQPQHF.

V gene TRBV7-3 combines with J gene TRBJ2-2, with D possibly TRBD2 on 5 matching bases. This CDR3 comprises 15 residues. Deletions cut 5 bases from V and 4 bases from J, with 14 bases between. Germline V lookup: CDR1 SGHTA, CDR2 FQGTGA. The chain's CDR3 is CASSRGSPVTGELFF. The CDR3 region has the DNA TGTGCCAGCAGCCGCGGGTCCCCAGTCACCGGGGAGCTGTTTTTT.

CDR3 in amino acids: CASSIGTGAVYGYTF. The DNA of the CDR3 is TGTGCCAGTAGTATCGGGACTGGGGCAGTATATGGCTACACCTTC. The chain is built from TRBV19 and TRBJ1-2; the D gene is possibly TRBD1 (5 bases). V lost 3 bases and J 5 bases, leaving 16 bases between the germline ends. Per the germline V gene, CDR1 is LNHDA and CDR2 is SQIVND (reference sequence). This CDR3 contains 15 residues.

This chain connects TRBV6-1 to TRBJ1-1; D gene ambiguous. Per germline, CDR1 MNHNS and CDR2 SASEGT. This CDR3 has 13 residues. Deletions cut 1 base from V and 3 bases from J, with 6 bases between. The CDR3 DNA reads TGTGCCAGCAGTGAAGACATCTACACTGAAGCTTTCTTT. It is translated as CASSEDIYTEAFF.

The V and J genes are TRBV6-5 and TRBJ1-3; 10 bases line up with TRBD1. The CDR3 sequence is 15 residues long. The germline CDR1 and CDR2 sequences are MNHEY and SVGAGI. Trimming took 4 bases from V and 2 from J; bases not matched to a gene: 2. CDR3 in amino acids: CASSSGTGAGNTIYF. In nucleotides, the CDR3 is TGTGCCAGCAGTTCAGGGACAGGGGCTGGAAACACCATATATTTT.

J is TRBJ1-4 and V is TRBV11-2; TRBD1 matches at 10 bases. Looked up from germline, CDR1 is SGHAT and CDR2 is FQNNGV. The CDR3 is 19 amino acids. Trimming cost V 4 bases and J 4 bases; bases outside gene matches: 15. The CDR3 DNA is TGTGCCAGCAGCTCCCCGGGGACAGGGGCCATGATTAGTAATGAAAAACTGTTTTTT. It is translated as CASSSPGTGAMISNEKLFF.

This rearrangement joins TRBV6-5 to TRBJ2-5, with TRBD2 identical over 10 bases. Germline lookup yields CDR1 MNHEY and CDR2 SVGAGI. The CDR3 totals 14 residues. Trimming at V came to 7 bases and at J to 5 bases, leaving 7 bases not matched to a gene. The CDR3 region has the DNA TGTGCCAGCAATCTAGCGGGGGAGTTGGAGACCCAGTACTTC. Its translation: CASNLAGELETQYF.

The chain uses TRBV7-8 and TRBJ1-2; the D is unclear. Trimming cost V 5 bases and J 3 bases, with 10 bases left between them. The CDR3 spans 13 residues. Germline V CDR1 and CDR2: SGHVS, FQNEAQ. CDR3 amino acids: CASSGTQDYGYTF. The CDR3 nucleotides are TGTGCCAGCAGCGGCACGCAGGACTATGGCTACACCTTC.

This chain connects TRBV4-2 to TRBJ2-1; 10 nucleotides align to TRBD1. The V gene's germline CDR1 is LGHNA and CDR2 YNFKEQ. This CDR3 spans 16 amino acids. J gave up 11 bases and V 0 bases, and 10 bases lay outside the gene matches. This CDR3 reads CASSQDEGQGILKQFF. The CDR3 region has the DNA TGTGCCAGCAGCCAAGATGAGGGACAGGGGATACTAAAGCAGTTCTTC.

A note on this clone: The identical CDR3 is also encoded by other nucleotide sequences in the sample. The chain recombines TRBV6-6 with TRBJ1-1; 7 bases align to TRBD1. J lost 14 bases, V lost 2 bases, and 8 bases had no gene match. The CDR3 is 12 amino acids. Per the germline V gene, CDR1 is MNHNY and CDR2 is SVGAGI (reference sequence). The CDR3 is CASSYGQAGAFF. The CDR3 DNA is TGTGCCAGCAGTTACGGACAGGCCGGAGCCTTCTTT.

V is TRBV5-1 and J is TRBJ1-3; D may be TRBD1 (5 bases). This CDR3 contains 16 residues. Germline CDR1 SGHRS, CDR2 YFSETQ. Trimming stripped 0 bases from V and 3 bases from J, with 13 bases between. The CDR3 protein is CASSLAGRAGGNTIYF. Here the CDR3 DNA reads TGCGCCAGCAGCTTGGCCGGCAGGGCAGGTGGAAACACCATATATTTT.

The chain combines TRBV19 with TRBJ2-1; a weak D match, TRBD1 (5 bases). The CDR3 contains 13 residues. V was clipped by 2 bases and J by 8 bases, with 10 bases between them. Germline lookup yields CDR1 LNHDA and CDR2 SQIVND (reference sequence). This chain's CDR3 is CASSILDNDEQFF. CDR3 coding DNA: TGTGCCAGTAGTATACTGGACAATGATGAGCAGTTCTTC.

Comments on this clone: The junction departs from the called germline gene at one end, perhaps through a read error. The gene calls are TRBV11-2 and TRBJ2-5; TRBD2 might be the D (7 bases). Germline V gene lookup returns CDR1 SGHAT and CDR2 FQNNGV. The length of the CDR3 is 15 residues. CDR3 protein: CASKGGVDWKDTQYF. The CDR3 nucleotides read TGTGCCAGCAAGGGGGGGGTAGATTGGAAAGACACCCAGTACTTC. The full variable domain, its missing parts supplied by reference TRBV11-2 and TRBJ2-5, is EAGVAQSPRYKIIEKRQSVAFWCNPISGHATLYWYQQILGQGPKLLIQFQNNGVVDDSQLPKDRFSAERLKGVDSTLKIQPAKLEDSAVYLCASKGGVDWKDTQYFGPGTRLLVL.

V and J are TRBV5-1 and TRBJ2-2, with D hard to call. CDR3 length: 15 amino acids. CDR1 and CDR2 (germline): SGHRS, YFSETQ. V was shortened by 0 bases and J by 4 bases, with 10 bases between the two germline ends. In DNA, the CDR3 is TGCGCCAGCAGCTTGGTGTTTCTGGCCACCGGGGAGCTGTTTTTT. Translating gives CASSLVFLATGELFF.

This rearrangement joins TRBV5-1 to TRBJ1-6, with D perhaps TRBD1 (5 bases). The germline V gene encodes CDR1 SGHRS and CDR2 YFSETQ. V dropped 4 bases and J dropped 12 bases, with 11 bases sitting between them. The CDR3 covers 12 residues. The CDR3 sequence is CASSGGGGPLHF. CDR3 DNA: TGCGCCAGCAGCGGCGGGGGGGGACCCCTCCACTTT.

The chain links TRBV4-1 to TRBJ1-3; D is ambiguous. Germline CDR1 reads MGHRA; CDR2 reads YSYEKL. V gave up 4 bases and J gave up 4 bases, with 8 bases separating them. The CDR3 runs 13 residues. DNA of the CDR3: TGCGCCAGCAGCCCTGGGAGCGGAAACACCATATATTTT. Translated, it gives CASSPGSGNTIYF.

The CDR3 DNA is TGTGCCAGCAGTTACGAGCCCACCTATGGCTACACCTTC. It encodes CASSYEPTYGYTF. The rearrangement uses TRBV6-5 and TRBJ1-2; D unclear. V lost 2 bases and J lost 4, with 8 bases in between. Germline CDR1 is MNHEY and CDR2 is SVGAGI. CDR3 size: 13 residues.

The chain has TRBV30 and TRBJ1-2; 8 nucleotides agree with TRBD1. This CDR3 has 13 residues. CDR1 is GTSNPN, CDR2 SVGIG, per germline (reference sequence). The junction had 7 bases not matched to a gene; V was cut back by 2 bases and J by 8 bases. Written as DNA, the CDR3 is TGTGCCTGGAGTCACCAGGGGGCGAGGGGCTACACCTTC. Amino acids: CAWSHQGARGYTF. Variable domain in full (rest from reference TRBV30 and TRBJ1-2): SQTIHQWPATLVQPVGSPLSLECTVEGTSNPNLYWYRQAAGRGLQLLFYSVGIGQISSEVPQNLSASRPQDRQFILSSKKLLLSDSGFYLCAWSHQGARGYTFGSGTRLTVV.